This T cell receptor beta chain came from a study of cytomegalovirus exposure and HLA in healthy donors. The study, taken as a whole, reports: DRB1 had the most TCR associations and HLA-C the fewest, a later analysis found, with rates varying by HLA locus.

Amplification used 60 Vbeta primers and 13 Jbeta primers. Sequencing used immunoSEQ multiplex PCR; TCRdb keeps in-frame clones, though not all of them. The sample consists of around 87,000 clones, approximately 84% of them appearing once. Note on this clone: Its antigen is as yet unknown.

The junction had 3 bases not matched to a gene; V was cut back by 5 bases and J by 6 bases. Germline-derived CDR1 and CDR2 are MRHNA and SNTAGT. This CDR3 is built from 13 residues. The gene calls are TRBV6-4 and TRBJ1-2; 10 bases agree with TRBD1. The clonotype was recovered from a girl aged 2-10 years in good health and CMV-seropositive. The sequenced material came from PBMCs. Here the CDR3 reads CASSIDRGHGYTF. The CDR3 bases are TGTGCCAGCAGTATCGACAGGGGGCATGGCTACACCTTC.